This TCR beta chain emerged from a study of cytomegalovirus exposure and HLA in healthy donors (dated by TCRdb to 2017 to 2019). About the full investigation: An earlier analysis of about 560 of the donors reported about 280 Gb of sequence data and 117 million unique TCR beta sequences obtained from about 180 million T cells. Class I and class II HLA loci were covered by the typing at four-digit resolution. In a later analysis, previously published TCR beta repertoires from several hundred donors were re-analyzed and high-resolution HLA genotyping was added so that TCR occurrence patterns could be studied. Among the 398 genotyped donors, approximately 81% belonged to the genetic ancestry cluster associated with self-reported Caucasian donors. To predict cytomegalovirus infection status, the study combined high-throughput TCR immunosequencing, statistical association of individual TCRs with disease status, and machine learning. Alongside the repertoire data, information on donor age, sex, ethnicity and CMV serostatus was compiled. The study aimed to test whether cataloging public T cell receptors could reveal signatures of past pathogen exposure. Approximately 300 gigabases of sequencing data and about 92 million unique TCR sequences made up an early release that covered 640 HLA-typed donors. Every repertoire in the discovery cohort had been generated on one and the same sequencing platform. On average, roughly 250,000 unique TCR beta nucleotide sequences were sequenced per donor among a few hundred genotyped donors of the cohort, with approximately 18% of those sequences being non-productive. The study profiled the T cell repertoires of 500 to 800 subjects by immunosequencing and related them to cytomegalovirus serostatus. In a later genetic analysis, genome-wide SNP genotypes for about 55% of the roughly 670 donors were used, and that subset was treated as a discovery cohort. Roughly five DR-DQ haplotypes were handled as single units for association and clustering because linkage in the cohort was strong. Along with the approximately 700-subject first cohort, a separate validation cohort of over a hundred different subjects was used. Rather than drawing on any new phenotypic data, the later analysis identified candidate immune exposures from TCR beta sequences and the way those sequences occurred across donors. To decide whether each TCR beta V gene segment behaved as functional or pseudogenic, an earlier analysis of approximately 620 of the donors relied on high-throughput TCR beta sequencing. The number of typed donors differed by locus: about 629-630 for A, B, C, DRB1 and DQB1; approximately 520 for DQA1; 600 to 610 for DPA1; and around 470 for DPB1.

To note about this clone: Its antigen target is currently unknown. One base away there is no much larger clone; base qualities are not given.

Its CDR3 holds 15 amino acids, cysteine through phenylalanine. Just CDR3 DNA is preserved here, 45 bases in frame from base 1. At the junction V is shortened by 6 bases and J by 5 bases, with 17 bases in between. The germline V gene encodes CDR1 SNHLY and CDR2 FYNNEI. The cohort comprised fewer than 700 healthy bone marrow donors. At the time of sampling, all cohort members were nominally healthy, though unrecorded immune exposures were likely present. The donor tested CMV seronegative, placing the donor among the 350 to 400 seronegative members of the cohort. A peripheral blood sample was collected from each donor, and TCR beta sequencing was performed on peripheral blood mononuclear cells. The Qiagen DNeasy Blood Extraction Kit was used to extract genomic DNA from the blood cell samples. Paper-wide results and their limitations: A later genetic analysis associated a missense DCLRE1C variant with V-gene and J-gene trimming of TCR beta chains, and an independent cohort replicated the association. In a later analysis, most CMV-associated TCR beta chains were found to appear HLA-restricted, with HLA associations seemingly driven largely by CMV exposure. In a later analysis, HLA-associated TCR beta chains showed more clonal expansion and lower generation probabilities than non-associated chains that were equally common. A further reported finding was that TCR beta sequences accurately predicted the HLA-A and HLA-B alleles for most subjects in the first cohort. In vitro tests confirmed that a few of the cytomegalovirus-associated TCR beta chains recognize cytomegalovirus antigens. Linkage disequilibrium might explain the correlated functional status among segregating V segments, but an unknown experimental factor could not be ruled out. An earlier analysis of several hundred of the donors showed that most TCR beta V segments appeared in productive rearrangements either about 87% or about 30% of the time, which broadly matched IMGT annotations. According to a later analysis, TCR association rates differed among HLA loci, with DRB1 alleles showing the most associated TCRs and HLA-C alleles showing the fewest. According to a later genetic analysis, donors in an Asian-associated ancestry cluster had fewer N-insertions in productive TCRs than the approximately 710-donor mean. The earlier analysis of about 600 of the donors excluded 15 to 20 rarely observed V segments, including chromosome 9 orphons, because counts were too low. The study listed 150 to 200 TCR beta chains as associated with cytomegalovirus. For the cohort, immune exposure information was limited to CMV serostatus. In this cohort, only TCR beta chains were sequenced, and detectable features were limited by the absence of alpha or paired-chain data. When HLA alleles, especially DR and DQ, strongly co-occurred, TCR associations were difficult to assign to individual alleles. Most TCR sequences were seen in very few donors, while some public TCRs were found in many individuals. The sequencing pipeline was judged likely to have produced a cluster of highly shared sequence variants as a technical artifact. The classifier was reported to diagnose cytomegalovirus status with high specificity and sensitivity in both the original cohort and the validation cohort. The authors suggested that the approach could potentially be extended to other disease states and immunological phenotypes. Because HLA typing was unavailable for some donors at each locus, only the typed subset was used in association tests. According to a later analysis, parvovirus B19, influenza, CMV and Epstein-Barr virus appeared linked to several top co-occurrence clusters. At a false discovery rate of 0.05, a later analysis linked about 17,000 TCR beta sequences to specific HLA alleles. The presence/absence analyses assumed that sequencing depth was roughly uniform across donors, and that assumption may not be true. Some IMGT-functional V segments, including TRBV6-2 and TRBV6-3, could not be told apart with the 87-base-pair reads, so those segments were excluded.

The library was generated by the immunoSEQ multiplex PCR assay. A mixture of 60 forward primers for TCR Vbeta segments and 13 reverse primers for TCR Jbeta segments was used in the multiplex PCR. A multiplex PCR assay on genomic DNA amplified the CDR3 region of rearranged TCR beta genes. Amplified TCR beta libraries were sequenced as 87-base-pair reads on the Illumina HiSeq System. Concerning the study's data processing: Across the 600 to 700 repertoires, a later analysis counted about 81 million unique TCR beta chains, roughly 11 million of which were shared by at least two donors. To remove PCR and sequencing errors, raw reads were error-corrected and collapsed into unique sequences using a nearest-neighbor algorithm that merged closely related sequences. Alignment of CDR3 sequences to IMGT reference sequences was used to assign V, D and J gene segments. Each retained sequence needed at least a six-nucleotide match to both a V gene segment and a J gene segment. A rearrangement was called productive if the CDR3 had no stop codons and remained in frame with V and J, and every other rearrangement was called non-productive. Following IMGT convention, CDR3 was defined as the stretch from the second conserved V-encoded cysteine to the conserved J-encoded phenylalanine. Sequences without an unambiguous match to a single V gene segment were excluded from the earlier analysis of 450 to 750 of the donors. An earlier analysis of 500 to 700 of the donors classified V segments as functional when productive rearrangements were above 56.7% and as segregating when the standard deviation between donors was above 5%. A statistical classification framework was developed to diagnose cytomegalovirus status using the catalog of TCR beta chain sequences. V and J gene assignment, in a later analysis, came from comparing TCR nucleotide sequences with IMGT/GENE-DB human TR gene sequences. A later analysis assigned CDR3 sequences and most-parsimonious VDJ recombination scenarios with the TCRdist pipeline. In a later analysis, each TCR beta chain was defined by its CDR3 amino acid sequence together with its V-gene family, and reads without a unique V-gene family were excluded. A later analysis removed 500 to 650 highly shared, low-generation-probability nucleotide sequences to deal with suspected cross-contamination and a sequencing artifact. In a later analysis, a clonal expansion index for each public chain was calculated from normalized within-repertoire ranks of inferred template counts. A later analysis computed generation probabilities with a VDJ recombination model fitted to out-of-frame rearrangements, and checked the results against IGoR. In a later analysis, TCR-TCR, TCR-HLA and TCR-CMV co-occurrence was scored with hypergeometric tests, and a repertoire-size bias correction was applied to TCR pairs. False discovery rates were estimated in a later analysis by permuting HLA or CMV assignments 20 times. In a later analysis, co-occurring TCRs were grouped using DBSCAN, with TCRdist sequence similarity added in when clustering inside HLA-allele-positive subsets. For co-occurrence clustering, repertoires with fewer than 30,000 or more than 120,000 public chains were excluded, along with several repertoires with anomalous nucleotide sharing. TCRdb retrieved this table from immuneACCESS and kept in-frame rearrangements only. Not all clones are present; in checked studies, unresolved V genes account for under half, and no reason is known for the remainder. V and J calls and clone size are copied from that table; D and trimming were computed from the DNA. This sample holds 150,000 to 200,000 clones; 70% to 80% were observed only once. The ten largest clones represent 1.5% to 1.8% of the sample.

Recombination linked TRBV2 to TRBJ2-1; possibly the D gene is TRBD2, per 6 matching bases. This clonotype was sampled from a man aged 35-49 years in good health and CMV-seronegative. Sequencing input: PBMCs. The sequenced DNA is TGTGCCAGCAGGATGTCCGGGAGTCGGAACAATGAGCAGTTCTTC. Its protein is CASRMSGSRNNEQFF.